One T cell receptor (beta chain) is described in this entry. The data stem from a study of blood T cell repertoires in COVID-19. Whole-study context: COVID-19 samples collected from the United States, Italy and Spain covered acute and convalescent phases. PBMCs, B-cell-depleted T cells, or T cells were the source of the cDNA or gDNA that made up the material.

Study processing details: Counts of nucleated cells, estimated from reference gene primer amplification, were obtained. Sequencing was performed with immunoSEQ multiplex PCR; in TCRdb, only in-frame clones are kept and a portion is missing. V, J and clone size were drawn from that table, and D and trimming were deduced from the DNA. The sample holds more than 200,000 clones, about 86% seen once. Trimming at V came to 4 bases and at J to 6 bases, leaving 15 bases not matched to a gene. Germline loops: CDR1 PRHDT, CDR2 FYEKMQ (reference sequence). The CDR3 length is 18 residues. This clonotype was sampled from a man younger than 40 with active or convalescent COVID-19. Source material: peripheral blood. The chain has TRBV13 and TRBJ2-2; TRBD1 agrees at 9 bases. CDR3 in DNA: TGTGCCAGCAGCTCCGCTTCGTGGGGGACAGGGAGTTCCGGGGAGCTGTTTTTT. Translating gives CASSSASWGTGSSGELFF.